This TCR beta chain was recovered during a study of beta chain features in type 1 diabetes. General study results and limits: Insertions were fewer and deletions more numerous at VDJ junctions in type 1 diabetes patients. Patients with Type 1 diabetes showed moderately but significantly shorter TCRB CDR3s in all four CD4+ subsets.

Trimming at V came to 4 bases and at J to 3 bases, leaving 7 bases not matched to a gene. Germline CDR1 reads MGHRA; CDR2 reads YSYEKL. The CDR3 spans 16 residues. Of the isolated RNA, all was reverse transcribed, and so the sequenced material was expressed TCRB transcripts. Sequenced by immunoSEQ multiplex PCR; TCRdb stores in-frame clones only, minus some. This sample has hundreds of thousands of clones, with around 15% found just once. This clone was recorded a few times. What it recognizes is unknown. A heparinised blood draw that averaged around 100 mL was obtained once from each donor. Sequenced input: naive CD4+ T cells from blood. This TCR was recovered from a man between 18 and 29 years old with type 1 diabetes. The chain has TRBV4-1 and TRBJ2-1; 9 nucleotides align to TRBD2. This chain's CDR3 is CASSPGGAGGYNEQFF. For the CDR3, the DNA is TGCGCCAGCAGCCCCGGCGGAGCGGGGGGCTACAATGAGCAGTTCTTC.